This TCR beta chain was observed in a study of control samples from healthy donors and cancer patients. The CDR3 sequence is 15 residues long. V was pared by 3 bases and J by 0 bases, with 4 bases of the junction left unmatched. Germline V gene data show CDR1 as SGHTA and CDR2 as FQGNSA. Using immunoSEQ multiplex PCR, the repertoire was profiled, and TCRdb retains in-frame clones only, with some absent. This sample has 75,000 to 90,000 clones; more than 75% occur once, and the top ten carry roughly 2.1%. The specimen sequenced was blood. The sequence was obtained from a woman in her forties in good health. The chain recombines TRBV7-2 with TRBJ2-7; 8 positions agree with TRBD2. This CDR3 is CASSFQRGSSYEQYF. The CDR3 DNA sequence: TGTGCCAGCAGCTTTCAGCGGGGGAGCTCCTACGAGCAGTACTTC.